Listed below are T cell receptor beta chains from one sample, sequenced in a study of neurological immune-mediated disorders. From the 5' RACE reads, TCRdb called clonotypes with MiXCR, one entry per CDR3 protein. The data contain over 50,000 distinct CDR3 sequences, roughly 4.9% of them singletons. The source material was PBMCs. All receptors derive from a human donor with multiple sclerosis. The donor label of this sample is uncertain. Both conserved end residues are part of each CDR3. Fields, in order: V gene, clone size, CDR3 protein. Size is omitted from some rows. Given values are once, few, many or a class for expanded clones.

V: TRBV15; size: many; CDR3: CATSRDLRRGRGAYGYTF
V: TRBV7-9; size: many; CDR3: CASSFRTANTEAFF
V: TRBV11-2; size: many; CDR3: CASSLGGGNIQYF
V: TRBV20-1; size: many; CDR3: CSAFKNRGNNQPQHF
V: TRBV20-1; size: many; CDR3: CSAWPGSSDTQYF
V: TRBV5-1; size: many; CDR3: CASSTGTSGGAGETQYF
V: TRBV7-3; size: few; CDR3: CASSSLGGVNEQFF
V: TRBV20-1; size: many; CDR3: CSATSGNLPQYF
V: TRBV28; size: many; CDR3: CASTQGRAGGNQETQYF
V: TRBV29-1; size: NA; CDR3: CSVDLEYEQYF
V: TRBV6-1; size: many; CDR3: CASSDFGGFGEQFF